What follows is one T cell receptor (beta chain) and its context. The data belong to a study of chemoradiotherapy in HPV16-positive cancers. Assay: immunoSEQ multiplex PCR; the TCRdb copy retains only in-frame clones and omits some. In the table there are 4,000 or so clones, approximately 87% of which are singletons. This CDR3 contains 13 residues. Per the germline V gene, CDR1 is SNHLY and CDR2 is FYNNEI. V was trimmed by 1 base and J by 2 bases, leaving 6 bases between them. The chain joins TRBV2 to TRBJ2-7; D remains unclear. The clonotype was recovered from a human donor with HPV-associated anogenital cancer. The specimen was collected from a patient who underwent chemoradiotherapy. CDR3 region: CASSEDGAYEQYF. DNA for the CDR3: TGTGCCAGCAGTGAAGACGGAGCCTACGAGCAGTACTTC. Full variable domain (missing parts from reference TRBV2 and TRBJ2-7): EPEVTQTPSHQVTQMGQEVILRCVPISNHLYFYWYRQILGQKVEFLVSFYNNEISEKSEIFDDQFSVERPDGSNFTLKIRSTKLEDSAMYFCASSEDGAYEQYFGPGTRLTVT.